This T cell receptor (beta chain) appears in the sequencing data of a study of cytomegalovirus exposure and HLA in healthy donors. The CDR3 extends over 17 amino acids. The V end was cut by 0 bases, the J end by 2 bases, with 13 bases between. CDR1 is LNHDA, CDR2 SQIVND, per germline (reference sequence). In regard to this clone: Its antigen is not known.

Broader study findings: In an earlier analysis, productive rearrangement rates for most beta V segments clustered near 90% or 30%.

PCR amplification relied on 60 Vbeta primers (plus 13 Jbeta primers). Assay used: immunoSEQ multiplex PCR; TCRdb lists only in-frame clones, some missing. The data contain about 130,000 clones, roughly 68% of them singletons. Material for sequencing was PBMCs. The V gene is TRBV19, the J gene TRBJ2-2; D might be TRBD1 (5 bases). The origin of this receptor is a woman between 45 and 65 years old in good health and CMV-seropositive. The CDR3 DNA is TGTGCCAGTAGTATAGACAGGGCTTCACCTAACACCGGGGAGCTGTTTTTT. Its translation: CASSIDRASPNTGELFF.